One and the same sample provided the 3 T cell receptor beta chains below, sequenced in a study of T cells after yellow fever vaccination. In TCRdb, the 5' RACE reads were re-called with MiXCR into one record per CDR3 protein. The repertoire includes about 350,000 distinct CDR3 sequences, 11% of them detected once, and roughly 18% sits in the top ten. The sequences come from PBMCs, collected on the day of the first yellow fever vaccination. The receptors originated from a man aged 18 to 29 who received the YFV17D yellow fever vaccine.

There are a few counts of this clonotype. The chain couples TRBV27 to TRBJ2-1; D possibly uses TRBD1 or TRBD2 (6 bases each). The V and J ends lost 1 base and 9 bases respectively, with 19 bases between them. This CDR3 spans 16 amino acids. Germline V lookup: CDR1 MNHEY, CDR2 SMNVEV (reference sequence). CDR3 sequence: CASSLLGGGPKVEQFF. The DNA for the CDR3 is TGTGCCAGCAGTTTATTAGGTGGGGGGCCGAAGGTTGAGCAGTTCTTC.

This chain uses TRBV12-3 or TRBV12-4 with TRBJ1-1, with D unresolved. The CDR3 is made up of 15 amino acids. V lost 5 bases, J lost 1 base, and 14 bases lay in between. CDR3 sequence (DNA): TGTGCCAGCAGTCACGACACTGGCACGAACACTGAAGCTTTCTTT. Residues: CASSHDTGTNTEAFF.

This clonotype was observed a handful of times. CDR3 residues: CASSSTPTGANYGYTF. The CDR3 DNA is TGTGCCAGCAGCTCCACTCCGACAGGAGCTAACTATGGCTACACCTTC. The V call is TRBV7-2, the J call TRBJ1-2; TRBD1 is a possible D gene (6 bases). The CDR3 has 16 amino acids. The V end was cut by 4 bases, the J end by 0 bases, with 15 bases between. Germline V gene sequence: CDR1 SGHTA, CDR2 FQGNSA.